The T cell receptor (beta chain) described here comes from a study of T-cell reconstitution after alpha-beta-depleted transplantation in children listed by TCRdb under 2016. General notes on the study: Using TCR repertoire profiling, the study followed T-cell immune reconstitution in a quantitative way in children after TCRalphabeta/CD19-depleted allogeneic hematopoietic cell transplantation.

The library was made by PCR. Sequencing used an Illumina HiSeq 2500. Molecular barcoding was employed in the preparation of TCR libraries, with unique molecular identifiers being used to normalize TCRbeta repertoire quantification. In TCRdb, the public reads were trimmed at Q25 with fastp and aligned with MiXCR, with productive beta chains retained. Rows matching on CDR3 protein sequence are summarized as one entry with the most common DNA and genes. For this sample the table gives some 490,000 distinct CDR3 sequences, of which around 13% were detected only once. Jointly, the top ten make up around 6% of the sample. Notes on this clonotype: Its recognized antigen is unknown. Nothing much larger sits one base from this clone, and base qualities are not available.

The V and J ends are trimmed by 6 bases and 8 bases, leaving 20 bases between them. From the cysteine up to the phenylalanine, the CDR3 has a length of 15 residues. The entry retains the CDR3 DNA only, 45 bases that are in frame from base 1. The sequencing here drew on PBMCs from the stem cell graft donor, taken from the stem cell graft. This TCR derives from a human donor who donated a stem cell graft to a child with combined immunodeficiency. The chain is made from TRBV12-3 or TRBV12-4 and TRBJ2-1; D gene: possibly TRBD1, on 6 matching bases. The nucleotides are TGTGCCAGCAGCCGGAGGTCAGGGGCTTCTGATGAGCAGTTCTTC. The encoded protein is CASSRRSGASDEQFF.